These 20 T cell receptor beta chains were all obtained from the same sample, sequenced in a study of sequential checkpoint blockade in melanoma. Method: immunoSEQ multiplex PCR; TCRdb's copy keeps in-frame clones and lacks some. The sample yields 27,000 or so clones, about 77% seen once. The treatment is: randomized to nivolumab then ipilimumab (arm A) or the reverse (arm B). The specimen was CD8+ T cells sorted from blood (inferred from file names), collected from a patient given nivolumab and ipilimumab in sequence. The source of these receptors is a human donor with melanoma.

This sequence joins TRBV18 and TRBJ2-3, with 12 bases that match TRBD2. The CDR3 has 15 amino acids. Trimming took 6 bases from V and 6 from J; bases not matched to a gene: 7. Germline lookup yields CDR1 KGHSH and CDR2 LQKENI. CDR3 nucleotides: TGTGCCAGCTCTCCCCTAGCGGGGGGGCCGGATACGCAGTATTTT. This codes for CASSPLAGGPDTQYF. The variable domain in full, completed from reference TRBV18 and TRBJ2-3, reads NAGVMQNPRHLVRRRGQEARLRCSPMKGHSHVYWYRQLPEEGLKFMVYLQKENIIDESGMPKERFSAEFPKEGPSILRIQQVVRGDSAAYFCASSPLAGGPDTQYFGPGTRLTVL.

The V gene is TRBV19, the J gene TRBJ2-1; 9 nucleotides align to TRBD2. The CDR3 consists of 16 residues. Losses at the gene ends were 5 bases for V and 2 bases for J; bases not matched to a gene: 7. The germline gives CDR1 LNHDA, CDR2 SQIVND (reference sequence). The CDR3 spells CASSSRTSVTYNEQFF. For the CDR3, the DNA is TGTGCCAGTAGTTCCCGGACTAGCGTTACCTACAATGAGCAGTTCTTC.

The chain uses TRBV5-5 and TRBJ1-2, with D perhaps TRBD1 (5 bases). CDR1 is SGHKS and CDR2 is YYEKEE in the germline V gene (reference sequence). The ends were cut back, 3 bases at V and 3 bases at J, with 18 bases in the middle. This CDR3 has 16 amino acids. The CDR3 spells CASSSERKDKDYGYTF. Here the CDR3 DNA reads TGTGCCAGCAGCTCAGAGCGTAAGGACAAGGACTATGGCTACACCTTC.

The V gene is TRBV7-8, the J gene TRBJ2-7; D perhaps matches TRBD1 (6 bases). Trimming stripped 8 bases from V and 2 bases from J, with 16 bases between. Germline CDR1 and CDR2: SGHVS and FQNEAQ. The CDR3 consists of 14 residues. The DNA of the CDR3 is TGTGCCAGCCACAGGGCAAGGGGAACCTACGAGCAGTACTTC. Translation gives CASHRARGTYEQYF.

The gene calls are TRBV19 and TRBJ2-2; D perhaps matches TRBD2 (6 bases). CDR3 size: 16 residues. Trimming took off 7 bases at V and 7 bases at J, with 22 bases between the two ends. Germline V gene sequence: CDR1 LNHDA, CDR2 SQIVND (reference sequence). This CDR3 is CASTRGVGGPVGELFF. In DNA, the CDR3 is TGTGCCAGTACCCGAGGAGTCGGAGGGCCGGTCGGGGAGCTGTTTTTT.

The V gene is TRBV19, the J gene TRBJ1-1, with no clear D. The CDR3 is 15 residues long. Trimming stripped 3 bases from V and 1 base from J, with 12 bases between. Per the germline V gene, CDR1 is LNHDA and CDR2 is SQIVND (reference sequence). CDR3: CASSILGYRNTEAFF. CDR3 nucleotides: TGTGCCAGTAGTATCCTCGGGTATCGGAACACTGAAGCTTTCTTT.

The chain recombines TRBV27 with TRBJ2-7; TRBD2 aligns across 7 bases. The J segment lost 3 bases and the V segment lost 5 bases, leaving 7 bases of the junction unmatched. The CDR3 covers 14 residues. Germline-derived CDR1 and CDR2 are MNHEY and SMNVEV (reference sequence). DNA for the CDR3: TGTGCCAGCAGTCAGGGACGGGGGGTCTACGAGCAGTACTTC. Translating it yields CASSQGRGVYEQYF.

The chain couples TRBV14 to TRBJ2-7; TRBD2 aligns across 7 bases. This CDR3 region has 13 residues. V lost 4 bases, J lost 9 bases, and 9 bases stayed unmatched. Germline lookup yields CDR1 SGHDN and CDR2 FVKESK. CDR3 DNA: TGTGCCAGCAGCCCCCACACGGGGGGATGGCAGTACTTC. Translation: CASSPHTGGWQYF.

The V gene is TRBV27, the J gene TRBJ2-1, with TRBD1 matching 7 bases. Looked up from germline, CDR1 is MNHEY and CDR2 is SMNVEV (reference sequence). The V and J ends lost 4 bases and 4 bases, in that order; junction bases with no gene match: 4. This CDR3 comprises 14 residues. Written as DNA, the CDR3 is TGTGCCAGCAGTTGGGACAGTGAGTACAATGAGCAGTTCTTC. It yields the protein CASSWDSEYNEQFF.

CDR3 residues: CASTGENKETQYF. CDR3 DNA: TGTGCCAGCACGGGGGAGAATAAAGAGACCCAGTACTTC. The V gene is TRBV25-1, the J gene TRBJ2-5; a possible D gene is TRBD2 (6 bases). Trimming removed 7 bases at V and 3 bases at J, with 12 bases between. CDR3 length: 13 amino acids. Germline lookup yields CDR1 MGHDK and CDR2 SYGVNS.

The chain is built from TRBV4-3 and TRBJ2-1; D is possibly TRBD2 (6 bases). V lost 4 bases to trimming and J lost 0 bases, with 10 bases between them. Germline V gene data show CDR1 as LGHNA and CDR2 as YSLEER. The CDR3 covers 15 residues. The CDR3 loop reads CASSPGTASYNEQFF. DNA of the CDR3: TGCGCCAGCAGCCCCGGGACTGCCTCCTACAATGAGCAGTTCTTC.

The rearrangement uses TRBV4-1 and TRBJ1-5, with a weak D call TRBD1 (5 bases). Germline assignment: CDR1 MGHRA and CDR2 YSYEKL. This CDR3 is built from 14 residues. Trimming took 1 base from V and 1 from J, leaving 5 bases between them. The CDR3 sequence is CASSQGQSNQPQHF. CDR3 coding DNA: TGCGCCAGCAGCCAAGGACAGAGCAATCAGCCCCAGCATTTT.

The chain is built from TRBV4-3 and TRBJ2-7; D is ambiguous. The V gene lost 0 bases and the J gene lost 2 bases, with 11 bases spanning the gap. The CDR3 has 15 residues. Germline CDR1 reads LGHNA; CDR2 reads YSLEER. In nucleotides, the CDR3 is TGCGCCAGCAGCCAAGAATGGGCGCCTGCCTACGAGCAGTACTTC. This codes for CASSQEWAPAYEQYF.

V and J are TRBV7-6 and TRBJ1-1; D not resolved. This CDR3 is 13 amino acids long. Trimming took off 5 bases at V and 2 bases at J, with 9 bases between the two ends. CDR1 and CDR2 from the germline V gene are SGHVS and FNYEAQ. This chain's CDR3 is CASSPSGNTEAFF. DNA for the CDR3: TGTGCCAGCAGCCCATCAGGAAACACTGAAGCTTTCTTT.

This clone was observed once. Other nucleotide sequences from this sample produce the same CDR3. The J gene is TRBJ1-2, the V gene TRBV7-9; TRBD1 aligns across 8 bases. Germline V gene lookup returns CDR1 SEHNR and CDR2 FQNEAQ (reference sequence). V shed 1 base, J shed 0 bases, and the junction held 4 bases outside the gene matches. CDR3 length: 16 amino acids. CDR3 amino acids: CASSLGSGGSNYGYTF. The CDR3 coding sequence is TGTGCCAGCAGCTTAGGTTCAGGGGGCTCTAACTATGGCTACACCTTC.

The rearrangement links TRBV28 to TRBJ1-2; TRBD1 matches at 11 bases. This CDR3 is 14 amino acids long. J gave up 7 bases and V 5 bases, and 6 bases lay outside the gene matches. Germline V gene sequence: CDR1 MDHEN, CDR2 SYDVKM. CDR3 nucleotides: TGTGCCAGCAGTCCCGGACAGGGGGCGGTTGGCTACACCTTC. The encoded protein is CASSPGQGAVGYTF.

The chain couples TRBV28 to TRBJ1-1; TRBD1 aligns across 7 bases. Germline lookup yields CDR1 MDHEN and CDR2 SYDVKM. The CDR3 contains 15 residues. V shed 3 bases and J 5 bases; nucleotides not matched to a gene: 9. The CDR3 sequence is CASSLLQGEVTEAFF. In nucleotides, the CDR3 is TGTGCCAGCAGTTTGTTGCAGGGGGAGGTTACTGAAGCTTTCTTT.

The J gene is TRBJ1-5, the V gene TRBV4-2, with TRBD1 matching 7 bases. The V segment lost 5 bases and the J segment 5 bases; nucleotides outside the gene matches: 0. There are 12 residues in the CDR3. Germline-derived CDR1 and CDR2 are LGHNA and YNFKEQ. DNA of the CDR3: TGTGCCAGCAGCACAGGGGATCAGCCCCAGCATTTT. Translated, it gives CASSTGDQPQHF.

This clone has just a few counts. V gene TRBV6-1 combines with J gene TRBJ1-2, with D unclear. With 1 base removed from V and 8 bases from J, the gap between germline ends came to 8 bases. Germline lookup yields CDR1 MNHNS and CDR2 SASEGT. This CDR3 has 12 amino acids. The CDR3 is CASSEGGYGYTF. CDR3 in DNA: TGTGCCAGCAGTGAAGGAGGGTACGGCTACACCTTC.

DNA of the CDR3: TGTGCCAGCAGCTTACTCCAAAGGGGGACTAGCGGGAGGGTTAAAAGGGAGACCCAGTACTTC. Amino acids: CASSLLQRGTSGRVKRETQYF. V gene TRBV7-8 combines with J gene TRBJ2-5, with 16 positions matching TRBD2. The length of the CDR3 is 21 residues. The trim removed 2 bases at V and 5 bases at J, leaving 17 bases unmatched. Germline V lookup: CDR1 SGHVS, CDR2 FQNEAQ. Using reference TRBV7-8 and TRBJ2-5 for the parts outside the CDR3, the full variable domain is GAGVSQSPRYKVAKRGQDVALRCDPISGHVSLFWYQQALGQGPEFLTYFQNEAQLDKSGLPSDRFFAERPEGSVSTLKIQRTQQEDSAVYLCASSLLQRGTSGRVKRETQYFGPGTRLLVL.